This TCR beta chain was identified in a study of human T cells and chemical hapten exposure. Regarding time point: pre-sensitization, week 0. Specified treatment: therapeutic diphenylcyclopropenone sensitization with weekly scalp DPC. Whole blood, unfractionated, served as the material for total RNA extraction. This clonotype was found many times. In the original workflow: With a range of about 20,000 to 700,000, the median per sample was about 87,000 TCRs. TCRdb re-derived calls from the RACE reads in MiXCR, one entry per CDR3 protein. In this record, the V and J calls reflect TCRdb's handling and not the investigators' own analysis. The repertoire includes 90,000 or so distinct CDR3 sequences, over 6.5% of them detected once, and 2% to 3% sits in the top ten. The V gene's germline CDR1 is SGHTA and CDR2 FQGNSA. Unmatched junction bases numbered 4, after V lost 4 bases and J lost 7 bases. The CDR3 contains 14 residues.

This sequence was found in a man in his forties with alopecia areata. Some clones in this sample may be carry-over from other donors' samples. The chain has TRBV7-2 and TRBJ1-5; 10 positions agree with TRBD1. The sample here was whole blood, taken in connection with sensitization to the hapten diphenylcyclopropenone (DPC). For the CDR3, the DNA is TGTGCCAGCAGCTCGACAGGGGGCTTGCAGCCCCAGCATTTT. Residues: CASSSTGGLQPQHF.